This TCR beta chain originates from a study of chemoradiotherapy in HPV16-positive cancers. Study results and caveats: Only two HPV16-positive patients supplied the functional HPV-specificity definition. Candidate HPV-specific clones and E7-related TCR motifs grew in tumor during treatment.

Data came from immunoSEQ multiplex PCR; TCRdb stores just in-frame clones and leaves some out. This sample has roughly 20,000 clones, with about four fifths found just once. The CDR3 length is 14 residues. CDR1 is MNHEY and CDR2 is SVGAGI in the germline V gene. V lost 0 bases and J 4 bases, leaving 9 bases between the germline ends. Concerning this clone itself: No antigen is known for it.

The genes are TRBV6-5 and TRBJ1-2, with unresolved D. Sequenced here: blood, sampled from a patient who underwent chemoradiotherapy. This TCR was recovered from a human donor with HPV-associated anogenital cancer. The CDR3 loop is CASSYSGGSYGYTF. The CDR3, as DNA: TGTGCCAGCAGTTACTCGGGCGGCTCCTATGGCTACACCTTC.